What follows describes a single T cell receptor beta chain. These data originate in a study of T cell changes during pregnancy in multiple sclerosis. TCRdb's table, derived via immunoSEQ multiplex PCR, lists solely in-frame clones and lacks some. The table records roughly 61,000 clones, just over 90% of them present only once. The trim removed 0 bases at V and 3 bases at J, leaving 9 bases unmatched. There are 18 residues in the CDR3. Sample: peripheral blood, taken after pregnancy. The clonotype originates from a female donor with multiple sclerosis, enrolled in a pregnancy study. V gene TRBV23-1 combines with J gene TRBJ2-3, with 10 positions matching TRBD2. Being an ORF, TRBV23-1 has a function that is uncertain. CDR3 bases: TGCGCCAGCAGTCAATCCGAGCGGGAGGGCCCAGGGACAGATACGCAGTATTTT. Translated, it gives CASSQSEREGPGTDTQYF.